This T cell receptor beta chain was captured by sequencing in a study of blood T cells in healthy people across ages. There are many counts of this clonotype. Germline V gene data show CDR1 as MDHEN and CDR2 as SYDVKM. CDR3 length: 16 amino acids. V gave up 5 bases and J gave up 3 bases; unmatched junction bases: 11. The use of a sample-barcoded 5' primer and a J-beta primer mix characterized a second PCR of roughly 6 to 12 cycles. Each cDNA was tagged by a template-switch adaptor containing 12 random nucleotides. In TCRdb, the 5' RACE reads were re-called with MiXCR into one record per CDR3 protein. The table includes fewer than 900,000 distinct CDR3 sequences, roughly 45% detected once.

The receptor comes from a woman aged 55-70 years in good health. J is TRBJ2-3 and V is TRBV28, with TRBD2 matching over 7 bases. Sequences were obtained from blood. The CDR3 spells CASSPRLGRETDTQYF. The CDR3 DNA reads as TGTGCCAGCAGTCCCCGGTTGGGGCGGGAGACAGATACGCAGTATTTT.